The entry that follows covers one T cell receptor beta chain sequence. Its specificity is not known. Extraction of RNA preceded its reverse transcription into cDNA, which served as the sequencing template. Produced via immunoSEQ multiplex PCR; TCRdb's table is partial and in-frame only. Among a few hundred thousand clones listed, roughly two fifths were seen once. This record belongs to a study of CD8+ T cells in alopecia areata. The study's findings and limits: Many expanded lesional clones persisted in scalp and blood during tofacitinib treatment.

Specified treatment: oral pan-JAK inhibitor, 5-10 mg twice daily. V was clipped by 0 bases and J by 0 bases, with 10 bases between them. Per the germline V gene, CDR1 is SGHNT and CDR2 is YYREEE (reference sequence). CDR3 length: 15 amino acids. This sequence was found in a human donor with alopecia areata. V is TRBV5-4 and J is TRBJ2-7; no reliable D call. The sample consisted of CD4+ T cells sorted from blood, taken at approximately week 30, from a patient treated with tofacitinib. CDR3 sequence (DNA): TGTGCCAGCAGCTTGGATGGCAGGCTCTCCTACGAGCAGTACTTC. It encodes CASSLDGRLSYEQYF.